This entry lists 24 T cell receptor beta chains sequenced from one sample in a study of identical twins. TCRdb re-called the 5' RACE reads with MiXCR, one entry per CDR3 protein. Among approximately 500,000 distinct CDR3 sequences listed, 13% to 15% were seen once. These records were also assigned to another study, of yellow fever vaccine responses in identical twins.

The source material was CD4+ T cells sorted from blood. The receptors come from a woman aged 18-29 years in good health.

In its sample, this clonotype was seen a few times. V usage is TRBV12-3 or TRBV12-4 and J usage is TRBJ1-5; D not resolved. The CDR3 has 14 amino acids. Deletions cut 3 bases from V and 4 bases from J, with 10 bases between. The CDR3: CASSFGRNNQPQHF. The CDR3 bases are TGTGCCAGCAGTTTCGGTAGAAATAATCAGCCCCAGCATTTT.

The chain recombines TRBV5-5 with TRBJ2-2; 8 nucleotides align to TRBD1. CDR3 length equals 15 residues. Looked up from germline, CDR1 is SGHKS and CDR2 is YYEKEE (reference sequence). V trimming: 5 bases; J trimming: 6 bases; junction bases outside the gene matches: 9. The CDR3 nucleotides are TGTGCCAGCAGAGAACCCTGGACAGGGTCCGGGGAGCTGTTTTTT. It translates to CASREPWTGSGELFF.

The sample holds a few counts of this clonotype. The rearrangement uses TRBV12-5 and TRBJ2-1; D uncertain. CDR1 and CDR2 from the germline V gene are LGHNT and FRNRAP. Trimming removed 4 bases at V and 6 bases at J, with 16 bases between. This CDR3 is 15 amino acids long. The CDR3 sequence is CASGSQLEDRNEQFF. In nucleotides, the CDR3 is TGTGCTAGTGGTTCGCAATTAGAGGATCGCAATGAGCAGTTCTTC.

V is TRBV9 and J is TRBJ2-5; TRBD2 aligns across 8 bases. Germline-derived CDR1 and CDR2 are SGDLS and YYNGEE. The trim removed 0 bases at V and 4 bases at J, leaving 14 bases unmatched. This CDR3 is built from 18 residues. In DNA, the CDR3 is TGTGCCAGCAGCGTAGGCGGAAGGTTCATGGCGGGGGGAGAGACCCAGTACTTC. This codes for CASSVGGRFMAGGETQYF.

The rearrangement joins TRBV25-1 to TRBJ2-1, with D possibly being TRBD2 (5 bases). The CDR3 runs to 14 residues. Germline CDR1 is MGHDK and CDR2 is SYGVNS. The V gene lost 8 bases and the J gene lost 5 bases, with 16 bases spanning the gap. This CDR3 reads CASSPGEPNNEQFF. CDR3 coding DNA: TGTGCCAGCTCCCCCGGGGAACCGAACAATGAGCAGTTCTTC.

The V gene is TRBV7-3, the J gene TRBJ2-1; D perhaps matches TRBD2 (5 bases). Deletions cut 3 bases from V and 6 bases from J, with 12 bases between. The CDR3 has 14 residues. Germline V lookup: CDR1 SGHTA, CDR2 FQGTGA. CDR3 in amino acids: CASSFRTGSNEQFF. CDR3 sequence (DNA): TGTGCCAGCAGCTTTCGGACTGGAAGCAATGAGCAGTTCTTC.

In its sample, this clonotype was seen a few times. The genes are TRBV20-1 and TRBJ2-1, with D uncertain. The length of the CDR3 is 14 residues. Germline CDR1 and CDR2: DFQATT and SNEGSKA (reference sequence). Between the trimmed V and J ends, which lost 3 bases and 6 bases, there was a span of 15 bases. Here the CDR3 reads CSASLSGAPNEQFF. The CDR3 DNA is TGCAGTGCTAGTCTCTCCGGAGCCCCCAATGAGCAGTTCTTC.

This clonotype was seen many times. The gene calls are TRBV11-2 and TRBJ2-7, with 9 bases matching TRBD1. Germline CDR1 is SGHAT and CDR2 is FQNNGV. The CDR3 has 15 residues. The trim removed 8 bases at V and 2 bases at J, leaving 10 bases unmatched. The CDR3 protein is CASHDRDRDPYEQYV. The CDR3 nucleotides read TGTGCCAGCCACGACCGGGACAGGGATCCCTACGAGCAGTACGTC.

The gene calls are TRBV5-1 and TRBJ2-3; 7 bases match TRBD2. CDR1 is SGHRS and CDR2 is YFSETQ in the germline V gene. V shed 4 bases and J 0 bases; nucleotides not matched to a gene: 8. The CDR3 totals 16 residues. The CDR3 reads CASSTVGSGSTDTQYF. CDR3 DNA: TGCGCCAGCAGCACGGTGGGTAGCGGGAGCACAGATACGCAGTATTTT.

The CDR3 bases are TGTGCCAGCAGCCGCCAGGCCTTGAACACTGAAGCTTTCTTT. This encodes CASSRQALNTEAFF. The J gene is TRBJ1-1, the V gene TRBV14; no firm D call. This CDR3 comprises 14 residues. Germline CDR1 reads SGHDN; CDR2 reads FVKESK. Trimming stripped 4 bases from V and 0 bases from J, with 9 bases between.

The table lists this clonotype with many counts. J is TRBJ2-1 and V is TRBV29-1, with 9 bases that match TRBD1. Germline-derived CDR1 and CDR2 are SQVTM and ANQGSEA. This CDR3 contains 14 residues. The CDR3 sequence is CSHRGLTTYNEQFF. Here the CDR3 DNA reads TGCAGTCACAGGGGGCTCACTACCTACAATGAGCAGTTCTTC.

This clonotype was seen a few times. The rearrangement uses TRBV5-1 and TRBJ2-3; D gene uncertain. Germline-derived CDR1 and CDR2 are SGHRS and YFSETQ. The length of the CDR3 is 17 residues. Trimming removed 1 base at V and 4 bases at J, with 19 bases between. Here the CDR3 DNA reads TGCGCCAGCAGCTTGTCCGCGGTGCGCGGTGGGCCAGATACGCAGTATTTT. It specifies CASSLSAVRGGPDTQYF.

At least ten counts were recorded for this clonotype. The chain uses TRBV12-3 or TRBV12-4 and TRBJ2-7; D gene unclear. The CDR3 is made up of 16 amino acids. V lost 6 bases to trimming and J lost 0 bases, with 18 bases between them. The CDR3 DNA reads TGTGCCAGCAGCTCCCCCCCCGGCCCAAGCTCCTACGAGCAGTACTTC. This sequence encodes CASSSPPGPSSYEQYF.

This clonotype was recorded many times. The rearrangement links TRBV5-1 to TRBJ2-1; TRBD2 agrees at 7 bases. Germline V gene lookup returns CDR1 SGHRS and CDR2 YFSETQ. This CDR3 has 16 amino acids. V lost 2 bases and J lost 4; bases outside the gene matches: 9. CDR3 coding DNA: TGCGCCAGCAGCTTAACACTAGCGCAACAGTACAATGAGCAGTTCTTC. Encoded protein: CASSLTLAQQYNEQFF.

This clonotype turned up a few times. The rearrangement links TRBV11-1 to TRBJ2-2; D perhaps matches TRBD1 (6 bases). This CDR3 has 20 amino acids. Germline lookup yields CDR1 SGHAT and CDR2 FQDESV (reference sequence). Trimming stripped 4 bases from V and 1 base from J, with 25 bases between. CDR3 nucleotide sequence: TGTGCCAGCAGCTCGCTTACCCGCCACCTAATGGGACAGAACACCGGGGAGCTGTTTTTT. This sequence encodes CASSSLTRHLMGQNTGELFF.

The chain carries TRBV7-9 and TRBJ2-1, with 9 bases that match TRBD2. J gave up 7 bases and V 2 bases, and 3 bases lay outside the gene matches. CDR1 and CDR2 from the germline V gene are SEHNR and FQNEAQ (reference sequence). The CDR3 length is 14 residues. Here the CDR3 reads CASSLRGGENEQFF. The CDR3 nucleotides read TGTGCCAGCAGCTTACGCGGGGGGGAAAATGAGCAGTTCTTC.

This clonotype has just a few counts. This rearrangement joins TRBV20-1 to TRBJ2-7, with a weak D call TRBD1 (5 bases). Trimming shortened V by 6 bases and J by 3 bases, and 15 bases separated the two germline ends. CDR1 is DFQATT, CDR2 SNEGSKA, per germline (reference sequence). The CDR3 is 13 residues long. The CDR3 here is CSAVDRPGYEQYV. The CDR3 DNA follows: TGCAGTGCAGTAGACAGACCCGGCTACGAGCAGTACGTC.

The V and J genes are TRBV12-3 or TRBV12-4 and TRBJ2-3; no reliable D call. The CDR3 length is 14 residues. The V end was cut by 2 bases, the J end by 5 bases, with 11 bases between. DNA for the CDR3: TGTGCCAGCAGTTTACGTGGGGTATTAGATACGCAGTATTTT. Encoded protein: CASSLRGVLDTQYF.

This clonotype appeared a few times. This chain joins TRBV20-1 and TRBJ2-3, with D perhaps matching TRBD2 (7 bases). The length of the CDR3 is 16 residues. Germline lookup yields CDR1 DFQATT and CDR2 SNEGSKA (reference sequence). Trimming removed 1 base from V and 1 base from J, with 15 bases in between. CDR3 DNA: TGCAGTGCTAGAGCGGGGGGCAGGGCGGGCACAGATACGCAGTATTTT. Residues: CSARAGGRAGTDTQYF.

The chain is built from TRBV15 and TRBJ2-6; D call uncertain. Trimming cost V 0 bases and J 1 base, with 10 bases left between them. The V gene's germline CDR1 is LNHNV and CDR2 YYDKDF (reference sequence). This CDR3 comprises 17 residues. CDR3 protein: CATSRDPKGSGANVLTF. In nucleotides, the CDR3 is TGTGCCACCAGCAGAGACCCTAAGGGATCTGGGGCCAACGTCCTGACTTTC. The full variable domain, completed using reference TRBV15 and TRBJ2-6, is DAMVIQNPRYQVTQFGKPVTLSCSQTLNHNVMYWYQQKSSQAPKLLFHYYDKDFNNEADTPDNFQSRRPNTSFCFLDIRSPGLGDTAMYLCATSRDPKGSGANVLTFGAGSRLTVL.

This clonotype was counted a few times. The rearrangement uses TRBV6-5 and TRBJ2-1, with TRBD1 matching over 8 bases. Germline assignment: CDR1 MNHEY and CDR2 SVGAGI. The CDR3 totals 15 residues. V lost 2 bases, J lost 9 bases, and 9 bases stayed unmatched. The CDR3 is CASSYLRTGSGEQFF. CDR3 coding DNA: TGTGCCAGCAGTTACCTCCGGACAGGGAGTGGTGAGCAGTTCTTC.

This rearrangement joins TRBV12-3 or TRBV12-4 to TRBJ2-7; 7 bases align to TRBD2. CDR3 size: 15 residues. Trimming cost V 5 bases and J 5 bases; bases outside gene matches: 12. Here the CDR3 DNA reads TGTGCCAGCAGTCCTACGGCGGGAGAGAGAAACGAGCAGTACTTC. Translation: CASSPTAGERNEQYF.

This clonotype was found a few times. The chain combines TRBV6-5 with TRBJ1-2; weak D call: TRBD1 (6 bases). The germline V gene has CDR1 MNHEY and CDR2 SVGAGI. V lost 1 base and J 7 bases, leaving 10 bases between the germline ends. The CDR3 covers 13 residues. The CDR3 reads CASSYLTGGGYTF. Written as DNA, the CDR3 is TGTGCCAGCAGTTACTTGACAGGCGGTGGCTACACCTTC.

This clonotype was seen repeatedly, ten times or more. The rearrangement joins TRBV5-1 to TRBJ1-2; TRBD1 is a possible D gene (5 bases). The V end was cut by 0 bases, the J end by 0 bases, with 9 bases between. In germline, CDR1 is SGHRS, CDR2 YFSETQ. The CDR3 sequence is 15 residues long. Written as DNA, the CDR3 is TGCGCCAGCAGCTTGGAAGGGGATCCTAACTATGGCTACACCTTC. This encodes CASSLEGDPNYGYTF.